The following is a TCR beta chain sequence with its context. Its target is unknown. In germline, CDR1 is SGHRS, CDR2 YFSETQ. This CDR3 contains 15 residues. V shed 0 bases, J shed 4 bases, and the junction held 6 bases outside the gene matches. The data are from a study of T-cell reconstitution after alpha-beta-depleted transplantation in children. Findings and limits, study-wide: Several hundred rapidly expanded clones from non-depleted graft cells reportedly supplied alpha-beta T cells about two months post-transplant.

A library of TCRbeta sequences, prepared with unique molecular identifiers, was generated. TCRdb redid the calling of the PCR reads with MiXCR, one entry per CDR3 protein. Of about 980,000 distinct CDR3 sequences listed, about 29% were seen once; the top ten hold over 25%. Here the sequenced sample was PBMCs, mostly from graft donor cells, taken 360 days after TCRalphabeta/CD19-depleted stem cell transplant. The sequence derives from a boy younger than two who had a stem cell transplant for SCID, so the T cells may come from the graft donor. J is TRBJ2-5 and V is TRBV5-1; TRBD2 agrees at 7 bases. The CDR3 loop reads CASSLAPSGAETQYF. The CDR3 coding sequence is TGCGCCAGCAGCTTGGCCCCGAGCGGGGCAGAGACCCAGTACTTC.